A single sample gave rise to the 21 T cell receptor beta chains below, sequenced in a study of cytomegalovirus exposure and HLA in healthy donors. Produced via immunoSEQ multiplex PCR; TCRdb's table is partial and in-frame only. The sample holds roughly 60,000 clones, more than 85% seen once. Sequencing input: PBMCs. The origin of the receptors is a woman in her thirties in good health and CMV-seronegative.

The chain recombines TRBV19 with TRBJ1-2; a weak D match, TRBD1 (6 bases). Trimming cost V 7 bases and J 0 bases, with 15 bases left between them. The length of the CDR3 is 15 residues. Germline CDR1 and CDR2: LNHDA and SQIVND (reference sequence). The CDR3 protein is CASTRGEGANYGYTF. The CDR3, as DNA: TGTGCCAGTACCCGGGGAGAGGGGGCTAACTATGGCTACACCTTC.

The CDR3 nucleotides read TGCGCCAGCAGCCAAGATCCCGACAGGACCCGTACGAATGCTTTCTTT. Translated, it gives CASSQDPDRTRTNAFF. The chain uses TRBV4-1 and TRBJ1-1; D perhaps matches TRBD1 (6 bases). This CDR3 is 16 amino acids long. Germline V gives CDR1 MGHRA, CDR2 YSYEKL. V was cut by 0 bases and J by 11 bases, with 22 bases left in between.

The chain is built from TRBV14 and TRBJ2-2; 10 bases fit TRBD2. J lost 5 bases, V lost 4 bases, and 7 bases had no gene match. This CDR3 has 16 residues. Germline loops: CDR1 SGHDN, CDR2 FVKESK. CDR3 bases: TGTGCCAGCAGCCCTACTAGCGGGATAGGAACCGGGGAGCTGTTTTTT. It encodes CASSPTSGIGTGELFF.

V is TRBV30 and J is TRBJ2-6, with 8 nucleotides matching TRBD1. This CDR3 is built from 15 residues. V shed 8 bases, J shed 9 bases, and the junction held 15 bases outside the gene matches. Germline V CDR1 and CDR2: GTSNPN, SVGIG (reference sequence). CDR3 protein: CAGRPDDRGVNVLTF. CDR3 in DNA: TGTGCCGGCCGGCCGGATGACAGGGGTGTCAACGTCCTGACTTTC.

The chain recombines TRBV9 with TRBJ2-5, with 12 nucleotides matching TRBD2. Germline-derived CDR1 and CDR2 are SGDLS and YYNGEE. J lost 0 bases, V lost 0 bases, and 6 bases had no gene match. The length of the CDR3 is 18 residues. CDR3 bases: TGTGCCAGCAGCGTAGCAACTAGCGGGGGGTCGTACCAAGAGACCCAGTACTTC. Its translation: CASSVATSGGSYQETQYF.

The V and J genes are TRBV7-8 and TRBJ2-5, with TRBD1 matching over 9 bases. There are 17 residues in the CDR3. The junction had 16 bases not matched to a gene; V was cut back by 5 bases and J by 6 bases. Germline assignment: CDR1 SGHVS and CDR2 FQNEAQ. CDR3 amino acids: CASSEGRFFGQGKTQYF. In DNA form, the CDR3 reads TGTGCCAGCAGCGAGGGGCGGTTTTTCGGACAGGGGAAGACCCAGTACTTC.

This sequence joins TRBV7-9 and TRBJ1-5; D gene uncertain. Germline lookup yields CDR1 SEHNR and CDR2 FQNEAQ (reference sequence). Trimming took off 1 base at V and 2 bases at J, with 9 bases between the two ends. The CDR3 runs 15 residues. The CDR3 loop is CASSLGGMRNQPQHF. In DNA, the CDR3 is TGTGCCAGCAGCTTAGGCGGGATGCGCAATCAGCCCCAGCATTTT.

The chain combines TRBV15 with TRBJ1-5; D is unresolved. Germline CDR1 reads LNHNV; CDR2 reads YYDKDF (reference sequence). V gave up 0 bases and J gave up 4 bases, with 13 bases separating them. CDR3 size: 16 residues. The CDR3 protein is CATSREGGQANQPQHF. The CDR3, as DNA: TGTGCCACCAGCAGAGAGGGCGGGCAGGCTAATCAGCCCCAGCATTTT.

This chain joins TRBV5-4 and TRBJ2-1, with 8 bases that match TRBD1. Germline V gene lookup returns CDR1 SGHNT and CDR2 YYREEE (reference sequence). The CDR3 covers 16 residues. Trimming cost V 5 bases and J 2 bases; bases outside gene matches: 9. The CDR3: CASSKTGTGTYNEQFF. Here the CDR3 DNA reads TGTGCCAGCAGTAAGACCGGGACAGGAACCTACAATGAGCAGTTCTTC.

In regard to this clone: An end of the junction differs from the germline gene, which may be a read error. This chain connects TRBV7-7 to TRBJ2-3; perhaps TRBD2 as D (5 bases). This CDR3 has 15 residues. The germline CDR1 and CDR2 sequences are SSHAT and FNYEAQ (reference sequence). The CDR3 nucleotides read TGTGCTAGCAGCTGGGGTAGCGCCAGCACAGATACGCAGTATTTT. Protein product: CASSWGSASTDTQYF.

The gene calls are TRBV12-5 and TRBJ2-1, with D unclear. From germline, CDR1 is LGHNT and CDR2 FRNRAP. The CDR3 sequence is 17 residues long. V lost 4 bases and J 2 bases, leaving 18 bases between the germline ends. CDR3 in amino acids: CASGSTTPRPTYNEQFF. CDR3 bases: TGTGCTAGTGGTTCGACGACTCCCCGGCCTACCTACAATGAGCAGTTCTTC.

The chain combines TRBV5-4 with TRBJ2-3, with TRBD2 identical over 7 bases. This CDR3 has 14 amino acids. Germline V lookup: CDR1 SGHNT, CDR2 YYREEE (reference sequence). Trimming took 4 bases from V and 4 from J; bases not matched to a gene: 6. The CDR3: CASSRSGLADTQYF. The CDR3 DNA reads as TGTGCCAGCAGCCGGTCAGGACTAGCAGATACGCAGTATTTT. The variable domain in full, completed from reference TRBV5-4 and TRBJ2-3, reads ETGVTQSPTHLIKTRGQQVTLRCSSQSGHNTVSWYQQALGQGPQFIFQYYREEENGRGNFPPRFSGLQFPNYSSELNVNALELDDSALYLCASSRSGLADTQYFGPGTRLTVL.

The rearrangement uses TRBV2 and TRBJ2-1; D uncertain. The germline gives CDR1 SNHLY, CDR2 FYNNEI. The V end was cut by 5 bases, the J end by 0 bases, with 14 bases between. CDR3 length equals 16 residues. As DNA, the CDR3 is TGTGCCAGCAGTCAACAGCCTTCCAGCTCCTACAATGAGCAGTTCTTC. Encoded protein: CASSQQPSSSYNEQFF. Full variable domain (remainder filled in from reference TRBV2 and TRBJ2-1): EPEVTQTPSHQVTQMGQEVILRCVPISNHLYFYWYRQILGQKVEFLVSFYNNEISEKSEIFDDQFSVERPDGSNFTLKIRSTKLEDSAMYFCASSQQPSSSYNEQFFGPGTRLTVL.

The chain uses TRBV27 and TRBJ1-3; possibly TRBD1 for D (5 bases). CDR3 size: 15 residues. Germline V gene sequence: CDR1 MNHEY, CDR2 SMNVEV (reference sequence). V was clipped by 3 bases and J by 0 bases, with 9 bases between them. The CDR3 DNA reads TGTGCCAGCAGTTTCGGGGGAGGCTCTGGAAACACCATATATTTT. Amino acids: CASSFGGGSGNTIYF.

The chain couples TRBV29-1 to TRBJ1-2; maybe TRBD1 (5 bases). The V gene's germline CDR1 is SQVTM and CDR2 ANQGSEA. The CDR3 sequence is 14 residues long. Trimming shortened V by 1 base and J by 1 base, and 10 bases separated the two germline ends. The CDR3 loop reads CSVEAREDNYGYTF. CDR3 nucleotides: TGCAGCGTTGAAGCCAGGGAAGATAACTATGGCTACACCTTC.

The chain combines TRBV7-8 with TRBJ2-5, with D perhaps matching TRBD1 (5 bases). CDR1 is SGHVS, CDR2 FQNEAQ, per germline. The CDR3 contains 15 residues. Trimming left V 1 base short and J 5 bases short, with 14 bases between. The CDR3 DNA follows: TGTGCCAGCAGCTTAGAGGGCAGGGTCGGGGAGACCCAGTACTTC. Protein: CASSLEGRVGETQYF.

The chain joins TRBV9 to TRBJ1-2, with D maybe TRBD1 (6 bases). Germline CDR1 is SGDLS and CDR2 is YYNGEE. The V end lost 4 bases, the J end lost 0 bases, and 22 bases lay between the germline ends. The CDR3 spans 18 residues. For the CDR3, the DNA is TGTGCCAGCAGCCTACCATTACAGGGATCGGCGGCTAACTATGGCTACACCTTC. Amino acid sequence: CASSLPLQGSAANYGYTF. The entire variable domain, with the rest obtained from reference TRBV9 and TRBJ1-2, is as follows: DSGVTQTPKHLITATGQRVTLRCSPRSGDLSVYWYQQSLDQGLQFLIQYYNGEERAKGNILERFSAQQFPDLHSELNLSSLELGDSALYFCASSLPLQGSAANYGYTFGSGTRLTVV.

The chain links TRBV30 to TRBJ2-1; 12 bases line up with TRBD2. From germline, CDR1 is GTSNPN and CDR2 SVGIG (reference sequence). This CDR3 contains 16 residues. J was trimmed by 11 bases and V by 5 bases; bases with no gene match: 16. The CDR3 region has the DNA TGTGCCTGGGGACGGAGACTAGCGGGAGATGGGGCCCAGCAGTTCTTC. It encodes CAWGRRLAGDGAQQFF.

The chain recombines TRBV7-9 with TRBJ1-1; the D gene is possibly TRBD1 (5 bases). Germline CDR1 and CDR2: SEHNR and FQNEAQ (reference sequence). This CDR3 contains 12 residues. V gave up 5 bases and J gave up 6 bases, with 10 bases separating them. The DNA of the CDR3 is TGTGCCAGCAGCGGGGCCGCCTCTGAAGCTTTCTTT. Translating it yields CASSGAASEAFF.

The chain combines TRBV2 with TRBJ2-2, with 8 nucleotides matching TRBD2. The CDR3 extends over 15 amino acids. V lost 2 bases and J lost 9; bases outside the gene matches: 8. CDR1 and CDR2 from the germline V gene are SNHLY and FYNNEI. CDR3 amino acids: CASSERGGHRWELFF. The CDR3 DNA follows: TGTGCCAGCAGTGAACGCGGGGGGCACCGGTGGGAGCTGTTTTTT.

The V call is TRBV10-1, the J call TRBJ1-4; a weak D match, TRBD1 (5 bases). Trimming pared 4 bases from V and 4 bases from J, leaving 7 bases between. This CDR3 is built from 13 residues. CDR1 WNHNN and CDR2 SYGVQD come from the germline V gene (reference sequence). As DNA, the CDR3 is TGCGCCAGCAGTGGACAGCTTAATGAAAAACTGTTTTTT. Its translation is CASSGQLNEKLFF.